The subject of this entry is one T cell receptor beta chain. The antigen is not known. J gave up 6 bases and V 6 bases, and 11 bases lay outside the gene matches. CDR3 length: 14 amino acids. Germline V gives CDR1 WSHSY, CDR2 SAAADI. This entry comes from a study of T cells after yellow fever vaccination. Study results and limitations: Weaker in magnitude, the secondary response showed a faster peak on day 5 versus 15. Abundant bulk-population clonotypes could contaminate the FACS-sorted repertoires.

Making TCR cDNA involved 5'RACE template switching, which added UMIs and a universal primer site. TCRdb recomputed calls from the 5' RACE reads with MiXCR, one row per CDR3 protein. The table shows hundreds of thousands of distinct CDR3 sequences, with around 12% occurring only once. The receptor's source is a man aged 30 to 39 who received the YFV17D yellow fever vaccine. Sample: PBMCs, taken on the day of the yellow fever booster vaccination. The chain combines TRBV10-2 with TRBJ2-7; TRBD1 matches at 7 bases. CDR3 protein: CASRGTATVCEQYF. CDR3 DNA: TGCGCCAGCAGGGGGACAGCCACGGTGTGCGAGCAGTACTTC.